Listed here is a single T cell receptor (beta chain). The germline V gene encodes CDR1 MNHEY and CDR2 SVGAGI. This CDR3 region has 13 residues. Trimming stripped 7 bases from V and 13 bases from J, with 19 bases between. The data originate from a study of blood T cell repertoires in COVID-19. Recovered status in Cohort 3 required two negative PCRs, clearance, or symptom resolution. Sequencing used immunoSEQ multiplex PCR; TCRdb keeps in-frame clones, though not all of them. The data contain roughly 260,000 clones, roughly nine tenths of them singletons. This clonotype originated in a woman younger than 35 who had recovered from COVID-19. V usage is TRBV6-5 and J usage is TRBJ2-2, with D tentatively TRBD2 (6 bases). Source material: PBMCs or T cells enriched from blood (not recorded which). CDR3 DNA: TGTGCCAGCACCCAATCCAATCGGGGAGGGCTGTTTTTT. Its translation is CASTQSNRGGLFF.